This T cell receptor beta chain was sequenced in a study of cytomegalovirus exposure and HLA in healthy donors. As for the study in general: When 350 to 500 donors were genotyped, approximately 80% of them were found to fall in the Caucasian-associated ancestry cluster. Findings of the study overall: Several of the most significant clusters appeared, in a later analysis, to be linked to common viral pathogens. A list of 164 TCR beta chains associated with cytomegalovirus was given.

Comments on this clone: What it binds is unknown.

PCR used 60 Vbeta primers and 13 Jbeta primers. Using immunoSEQ multiplex PCR, the repertoire was profiled, and TCRdb retains in-frame clones only, with some absent. The data hold about 120,000 clones, with around three quarters observed a single time. The V end was cut by 2 bases, the J end by 4 bases, with 14 bases between. Germline-derived CDR1 and CDR2 are SNHLY and FYNNEI. The CDR3 contains 15 residues. The genes are TRBV2 and TRBJ1-1; perhaps TRBD1 as D (5 bases). Material: PBMCs. This sequence was found in a middle-aged man in good health and CMV-seropositive. In DNA form, the CDR3 reads TGTGCCAGCAGTGAATGGTCGGGGGTGGGCACTGAAGCTTTCTTT. It codes for CASSEWSGVGTEAFF.